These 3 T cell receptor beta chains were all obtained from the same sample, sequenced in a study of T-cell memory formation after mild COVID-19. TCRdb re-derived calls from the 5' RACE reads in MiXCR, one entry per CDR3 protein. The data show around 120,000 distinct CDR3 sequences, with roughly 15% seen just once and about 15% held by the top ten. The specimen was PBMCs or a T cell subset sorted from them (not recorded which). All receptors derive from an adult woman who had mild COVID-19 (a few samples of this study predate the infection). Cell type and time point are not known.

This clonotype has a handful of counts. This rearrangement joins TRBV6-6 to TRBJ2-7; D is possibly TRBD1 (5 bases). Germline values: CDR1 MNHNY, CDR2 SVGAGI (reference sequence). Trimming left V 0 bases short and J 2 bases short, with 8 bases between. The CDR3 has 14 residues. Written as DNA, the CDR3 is TGTGCCAGCAGTTACTCGGGGCAGACCTACGAGCAGTACTTC. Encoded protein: CASSYSGQTYEQYF.

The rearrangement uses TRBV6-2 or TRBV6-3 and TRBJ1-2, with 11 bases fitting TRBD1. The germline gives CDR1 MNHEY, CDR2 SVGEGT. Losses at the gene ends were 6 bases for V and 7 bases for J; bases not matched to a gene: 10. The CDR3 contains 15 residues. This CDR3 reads CASRKSRTGGFGYTF. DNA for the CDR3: TGTGCCAGCAGAAAAAGCAGGACAGGGGGCTTTGGCTACACCTTC.

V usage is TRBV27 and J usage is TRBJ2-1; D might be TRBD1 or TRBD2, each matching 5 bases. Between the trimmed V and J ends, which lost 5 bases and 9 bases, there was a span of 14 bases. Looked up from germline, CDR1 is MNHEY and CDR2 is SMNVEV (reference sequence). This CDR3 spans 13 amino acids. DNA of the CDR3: TGTGCCAGCAGTCTCCGGCCTGGGACTGAGCAGTTCTTC. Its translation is CASSLRPGTEQFF.